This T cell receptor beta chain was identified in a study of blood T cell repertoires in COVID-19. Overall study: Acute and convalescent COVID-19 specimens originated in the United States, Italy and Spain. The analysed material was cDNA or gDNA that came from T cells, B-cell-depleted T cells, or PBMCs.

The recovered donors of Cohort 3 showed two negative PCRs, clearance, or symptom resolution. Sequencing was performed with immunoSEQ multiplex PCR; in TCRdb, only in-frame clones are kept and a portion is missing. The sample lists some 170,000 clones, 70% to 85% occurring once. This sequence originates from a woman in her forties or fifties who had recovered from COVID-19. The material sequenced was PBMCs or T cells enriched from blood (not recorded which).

The CDR3 bases are TGTGCCAGCAGGTTAGGCACAGATACGCAGTATTTT. As protein: CASRLGTDTQYF. This chain uses TRBV6-6 with TRBJ2-3; D gene unclear. Looked up from germline, CDR1 is MNHNY and CDR2 is SVGAGI (reference sequence). This CDR3 has 12 amino acids. Between the trimmed V and J ends, which lost 6 bases and 1 base, there was a span of 5 bases.